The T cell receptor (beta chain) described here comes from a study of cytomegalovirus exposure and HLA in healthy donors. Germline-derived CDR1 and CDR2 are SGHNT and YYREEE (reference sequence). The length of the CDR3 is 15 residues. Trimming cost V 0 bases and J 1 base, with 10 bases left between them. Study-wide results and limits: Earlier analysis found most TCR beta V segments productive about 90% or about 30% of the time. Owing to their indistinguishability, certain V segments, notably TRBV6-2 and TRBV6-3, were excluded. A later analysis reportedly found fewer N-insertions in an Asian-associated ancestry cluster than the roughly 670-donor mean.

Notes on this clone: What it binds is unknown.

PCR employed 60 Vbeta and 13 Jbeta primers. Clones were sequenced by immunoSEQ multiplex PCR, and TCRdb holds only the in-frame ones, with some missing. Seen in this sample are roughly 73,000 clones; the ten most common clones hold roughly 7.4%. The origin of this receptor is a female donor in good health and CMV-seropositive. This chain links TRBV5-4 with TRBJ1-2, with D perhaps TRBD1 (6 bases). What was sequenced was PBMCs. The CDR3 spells CASSLETGSNYGYTF. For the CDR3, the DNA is TGTGCCAGCAGCTTGGAAACAGGGAGTAACTATGGCTACACCTTC. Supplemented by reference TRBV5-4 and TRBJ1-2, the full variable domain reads ETGVTQSPTHLIKTRGQQVTLRCSSQSGHNTVSWYQQALGQGPQFIFQYYREEENGRGNFPPRFSGLQFPNYSSELNVNALELDDSALYLCASSLETGSNYGYTFGSGTRLTVV.